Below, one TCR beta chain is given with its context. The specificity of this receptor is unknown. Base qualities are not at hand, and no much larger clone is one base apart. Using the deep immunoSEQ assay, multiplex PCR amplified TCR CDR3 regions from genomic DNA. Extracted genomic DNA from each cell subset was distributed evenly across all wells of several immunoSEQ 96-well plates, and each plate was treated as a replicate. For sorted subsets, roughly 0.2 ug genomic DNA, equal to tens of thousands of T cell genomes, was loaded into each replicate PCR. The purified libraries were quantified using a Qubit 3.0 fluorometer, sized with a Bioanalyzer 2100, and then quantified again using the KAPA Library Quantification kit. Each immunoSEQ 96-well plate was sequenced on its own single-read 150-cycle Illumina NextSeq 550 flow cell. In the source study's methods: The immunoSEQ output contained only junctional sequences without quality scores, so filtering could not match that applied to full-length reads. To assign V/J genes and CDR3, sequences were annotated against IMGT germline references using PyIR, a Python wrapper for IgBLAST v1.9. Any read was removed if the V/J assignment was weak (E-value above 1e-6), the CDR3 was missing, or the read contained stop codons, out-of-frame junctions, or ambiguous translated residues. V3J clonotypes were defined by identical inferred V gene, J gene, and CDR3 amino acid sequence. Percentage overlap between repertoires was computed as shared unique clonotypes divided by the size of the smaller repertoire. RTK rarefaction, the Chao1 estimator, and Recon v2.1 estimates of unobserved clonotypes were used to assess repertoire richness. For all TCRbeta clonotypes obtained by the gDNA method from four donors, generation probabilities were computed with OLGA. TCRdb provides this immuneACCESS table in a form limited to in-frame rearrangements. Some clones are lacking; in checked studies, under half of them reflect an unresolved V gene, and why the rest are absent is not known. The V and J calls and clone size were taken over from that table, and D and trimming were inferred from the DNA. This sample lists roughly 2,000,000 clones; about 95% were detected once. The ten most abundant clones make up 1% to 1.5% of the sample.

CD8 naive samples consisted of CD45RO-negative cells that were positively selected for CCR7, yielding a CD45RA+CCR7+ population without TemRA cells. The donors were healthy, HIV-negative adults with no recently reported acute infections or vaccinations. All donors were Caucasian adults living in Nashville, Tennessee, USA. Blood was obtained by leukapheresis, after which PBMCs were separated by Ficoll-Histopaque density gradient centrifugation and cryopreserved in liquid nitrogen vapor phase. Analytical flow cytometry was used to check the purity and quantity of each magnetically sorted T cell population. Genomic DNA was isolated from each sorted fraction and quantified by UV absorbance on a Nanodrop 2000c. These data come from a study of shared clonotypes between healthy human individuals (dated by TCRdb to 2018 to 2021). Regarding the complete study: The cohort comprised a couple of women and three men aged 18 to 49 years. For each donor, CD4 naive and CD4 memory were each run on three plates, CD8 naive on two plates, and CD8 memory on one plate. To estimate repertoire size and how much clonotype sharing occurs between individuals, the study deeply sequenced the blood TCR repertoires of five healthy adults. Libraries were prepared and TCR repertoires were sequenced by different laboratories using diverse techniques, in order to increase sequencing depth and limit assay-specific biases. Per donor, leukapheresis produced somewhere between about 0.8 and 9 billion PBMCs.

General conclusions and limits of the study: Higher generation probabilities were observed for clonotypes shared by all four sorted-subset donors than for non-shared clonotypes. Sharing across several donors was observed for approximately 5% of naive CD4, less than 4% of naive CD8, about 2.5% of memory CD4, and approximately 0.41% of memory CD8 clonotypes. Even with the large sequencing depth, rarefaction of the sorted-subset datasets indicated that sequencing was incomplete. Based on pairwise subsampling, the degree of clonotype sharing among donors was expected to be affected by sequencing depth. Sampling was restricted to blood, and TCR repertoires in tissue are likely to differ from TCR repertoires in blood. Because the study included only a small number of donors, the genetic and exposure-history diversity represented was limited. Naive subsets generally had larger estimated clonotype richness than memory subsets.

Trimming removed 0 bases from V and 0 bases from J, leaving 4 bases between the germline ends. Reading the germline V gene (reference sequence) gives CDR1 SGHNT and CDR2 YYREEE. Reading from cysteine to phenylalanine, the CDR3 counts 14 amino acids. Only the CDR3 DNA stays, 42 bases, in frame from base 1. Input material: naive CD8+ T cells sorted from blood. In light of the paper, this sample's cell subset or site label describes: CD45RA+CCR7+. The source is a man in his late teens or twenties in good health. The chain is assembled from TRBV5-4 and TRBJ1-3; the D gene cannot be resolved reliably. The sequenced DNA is TGTGCCAGCAGCTTGGCCGGCTCTGGAAACACCATATATTTT. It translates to CASSLAGSGNTIYF.